The clone carrying this T cell receptor beta chain turned up a few times. Its antigen is undetermined. TCRdb processed the 5' RACE reads anew with MiXCR; each CDR3 protein has one entry. The sample contains 120,000 or so distinct CDR3 sequences, about 16% of which appear only once. This entry belongs to a study of T-cell memory formation after mild COVID-19. For the study at large: Across donors, TCR clusters were largely donor specific.

This CDR3 is built from 13 residues. Between the trimmed V and J ends, which lost 3 bases and 1 base, there was a span of 7 bases. Germline V lookup: CDR1 DFQATT, CDR2 SNEGSKA (reference sequence). Broader study findings: SARS-CoV-2 specificity was not confirmed for second-wave clones peaking on day 37. Those CD4+ clones that contracted were mainly in CM and EM (CD8+ ones in EMRA). Contracting clones from day 15 to 85 had balanced CD4/CD8; later expanders favoured CD4+.

The sequenced material came from PBMCs or a T cell subset sorted from them (not recorded which). V and J are TRBV20-1 and TRBJ1-5, with D perhaps TRBD1 (5 bases). This TCR was recovered from an adult woman who had mild COVID-19 (a few samples of this study predate the infection). Cell type and time point are not known. The CDR3 loop is CSARWGSNQPQHF. CDR3 DNA sequence: TGCAGTGCTAGGTGGGGCAGCAATCAGCCCCAGCATTTT.